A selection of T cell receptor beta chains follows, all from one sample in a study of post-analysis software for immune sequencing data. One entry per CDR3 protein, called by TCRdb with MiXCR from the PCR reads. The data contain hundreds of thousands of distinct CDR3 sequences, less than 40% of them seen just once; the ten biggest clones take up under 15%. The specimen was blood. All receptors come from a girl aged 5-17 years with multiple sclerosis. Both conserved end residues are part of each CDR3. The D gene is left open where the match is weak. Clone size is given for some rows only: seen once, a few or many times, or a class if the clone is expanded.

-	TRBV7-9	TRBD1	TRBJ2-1	TGTGCCAGCAGCCACAGACAGGGGGCGGGAAATGAGCAGTTCTTC	CASSHRQGAGNEQFF
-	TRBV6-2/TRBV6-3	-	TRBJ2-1	TGTGCCAGCAGTTACTCGGGCCGCAGGAACAATGAGCAGTTCTTC	CASSYSGRRNNEQFF
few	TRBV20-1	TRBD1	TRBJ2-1	TGCAGTGCTAGGGACAGGGAAACAAGGAATGAGCAGTTCTTC	CSARDRETRNEQFF
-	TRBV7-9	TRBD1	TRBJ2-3	TGTGCCAGCAGCTGGGGACAGGGGGGAGCCCTTGAAATCACAGATACGCAGTATTTT	CASSWGQGGALEITDTQYF
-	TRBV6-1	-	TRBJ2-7	TGTGCCAGCAGTGAAGCCTCGGCATTCTACGAGCAGTACTTC	CASSEASAFYEQYF
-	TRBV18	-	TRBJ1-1	TGTGCCAGCTCACCACCGGACTTCGGGGCTTTCTTT	CASSPPDFGAFF
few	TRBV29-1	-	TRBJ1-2	TGCAGCGTTGAAGTTGCGCCTCGAGCAGGGGACACCTTC	CSVEVAPRAGDTF
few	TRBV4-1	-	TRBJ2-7	TGCGCCAGCAGCCAAGAGGGCCCAAATTTTGGCGCCCAGTACTTC	CASSQEGPNFGAQYF
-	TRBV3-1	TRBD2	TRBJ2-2	TGTGCCAGCAGCTACGGGGGACTAGCGGGCACCGGGGAGCTGTTTTTT	CASSYGGLAGTGELFF
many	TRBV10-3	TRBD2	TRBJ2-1	TGTGCCATCAGACCGGGACTAGCGGGGGTGGAGCAGTTCTTC	CAIRPGLAGVEQFF
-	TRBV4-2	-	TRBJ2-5	TGTGCCAGCAGCCAAGATCGGGGCAGGGAGGAGACCCAGTACTTC	CASSQDRGREETQYF
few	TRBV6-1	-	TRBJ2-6	TGTGCCAGCACCCAATGGGGACCGCACTCTGGGGCCAACGTCCTGACTTTC	CASTQWGPHSGANVLTF
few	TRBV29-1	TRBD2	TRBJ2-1	TGCAGCGCAACCGGGACTAGCGGGGGGCCCTCCTACAATGAGCAGTTCTTC	CSATGTSGGPSYNEQFF
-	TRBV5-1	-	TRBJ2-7	TGCGCCAGCAGCTTGGCTCCAGGGGAGGACGAGCAGTACTTC	CASSLAPGEDEQYF
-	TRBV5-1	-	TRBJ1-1	TGCGCCAGCAGCTCCACAGGGAGAGGGACTGAAGCTTTCTTT	CASSSTGRGTEAFF
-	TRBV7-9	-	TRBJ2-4	TGTGCCAGCAGCTTCGGACGAGATGGCCTCAAAAACATTCAGTACTTC	CASSFGRDGLKNIQYF
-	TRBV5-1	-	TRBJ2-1	TGCGCCAGCAGCTTGGAGGCGAACTCCTACAATGAGCAGTTCTTC	CASSLEANSYNEQFF
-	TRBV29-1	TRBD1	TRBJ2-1	TGCAGCGTGTCCGGGACAGGGGGCGAATCCTACAATGAGCAGTTCTTC	CSVSGTGGESYNEQFF
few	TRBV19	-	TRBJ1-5	TGTGCCAGTAGTATAGATAGCGCTCAGCCCCAGCATTTT	CASSIDSAQPQHF
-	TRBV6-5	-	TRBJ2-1	TGTGCCAGCAGTTACCGTCCACAGGATATTAAGTTCTTC	CASSYRPQDIKFF
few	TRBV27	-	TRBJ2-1	TGTGCCAGCAGTCCCTGGGCTGTGGTAGACAATGAGCAGTTCTTC	CASSPWAVVDNEQFF
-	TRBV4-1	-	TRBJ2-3	TGCGCCAGCAGCCAAGTTGGAGCGGAGAGCACAGATACGCAGTATTTT	CASSQVGAESTDTQYF
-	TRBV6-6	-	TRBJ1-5	TGTGCCAGCAGGACGGCGGCGGTTAGCAATCAGCCCCAGCATTTT	CASRTAAVSNQPQHF
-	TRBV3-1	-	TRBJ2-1	TGTGCCAGCAGCCAGGGGGGGCTTGGGAATGAGCAGTTCTTC	CASSQGGLGNEQFF
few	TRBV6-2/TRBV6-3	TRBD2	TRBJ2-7	TGTGCCAGCATTTGGACTAGCGGGGCTTTAGCCTACGAGCAGTACTTC	CASIWTSGALAYEQYF
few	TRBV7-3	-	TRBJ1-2	TGTGCCAGCAGCTTTAATGAGGGATCGGCCTATGGCTACACCTTC	CASSFNEGSAYGYTF
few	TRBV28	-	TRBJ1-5	TGTGCCAGCACCTTCTCAGGGTTGATTCAGCCCCAGCATTTT	CASTFSGLIQPQHF
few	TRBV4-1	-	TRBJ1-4	TGCGCCAGCAGCCGAGAGGGGTTCACTAATGAAAAACTGTTTTTT	CASSREGFTNEKLFF
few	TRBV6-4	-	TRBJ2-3	TGTGCCAGCAGTGCCCATAGCACAGATACGCAGTATTTT	CASSAHSTDTQYF
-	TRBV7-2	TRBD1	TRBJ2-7	TGTGCCAGCAGCTTAGAGGGGGCGTTTGAGCAGTACTTC	CASSLEGAFEQYF
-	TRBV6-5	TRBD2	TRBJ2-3	TGTGCCAGCAGGATCGGTCTAGCGGGGGGAACAGATACGCAGTATTTT	CASRIGLAGGTDTQYF
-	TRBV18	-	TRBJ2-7	TGTGCCAGCTCACGCCGGGACACTAACTACGAGCAGTACTTC	CASSRRDTNYEQYF
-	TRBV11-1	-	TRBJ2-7	TGTGCCAGCAGCTTAGGAGACCATTACGAGCAGTACTTC	CASSLGDHYEQYF
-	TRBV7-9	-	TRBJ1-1	TGTGCCAGCAGCTTAGAAGGGGCGCGTTCGGGAGCTTTCTTT	CASSLEGARSGAFF
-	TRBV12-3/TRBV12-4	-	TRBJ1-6	TGTGCCAGCAGTTTAGCGCAGGCAGGCTTAGGCCTCCACTTT	CASSLAQAGLGLHF
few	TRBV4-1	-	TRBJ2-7	TGCGCCAGCGGGTTGAACCCTTCGGACGAGCAGTACTTC	CASGLNPSDEQYF
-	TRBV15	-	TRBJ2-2	TGTGCCACCAGCAGAGATTTGGCAGTCGATCCGGAGCTGTTTTTT	CATSRDLAVDPELFF
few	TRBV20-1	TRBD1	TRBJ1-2	TGCAGTGCTTCACAGGGGAACTATGGCTACACCTTC	CSASQGNYGYTF
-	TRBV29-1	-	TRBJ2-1	TGCAGCGTTCAAGGGGCCAATGAGCAGTTCTTC	CSVQGANEQFF
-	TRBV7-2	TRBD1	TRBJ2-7	TGTGCCAGCAGCCAACGGACAGGTGGACCCTACGAGCAGTACTTC	CASSQRTGGPYEQYF
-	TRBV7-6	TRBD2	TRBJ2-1	TGTGCCAGCAGCCCGACTAGCGGGGGGGACAATGAGCAGTTCTTC	CASSPTSGGDNEQFF
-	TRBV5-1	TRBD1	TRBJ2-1	TGCGCCAGCGGCTTAGGGACAGGGGGTTCCGATGAGCAGTTCTTC	CASGLGTGGSDEQFF
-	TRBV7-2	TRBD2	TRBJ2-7	TGTGCCAGCAGCTCCCAAGAACTAGCGGGGAACGAGCAGTACTTC	CASSSQELAGNEQYF
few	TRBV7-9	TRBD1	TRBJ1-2	TGTGCCAGCAGCTTAGAACAGGGGGCTCTTTTTTATGGCTACACCTTC	CASSLEQGALFYGYTF
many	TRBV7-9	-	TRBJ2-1	TGTGCCAGCAGCTTGCTCTCGGAGCAGTTCTTC	CASSLLSEQFF
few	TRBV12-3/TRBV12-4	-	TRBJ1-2	TGTGCCAGCAGTTTTGATGACACCAGGGGCTACACCTTC	CASSFDDTRGYTF
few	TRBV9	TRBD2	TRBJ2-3	TGTGCCAGCAGCGTAGCTTCGGGACTAGCGGGGGGAACAGATACGCAGTATTTT	CASSVASGLAGGTDTQYF
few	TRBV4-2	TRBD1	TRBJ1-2	TGTGCCAGCAGCCATGGGACAGGGGTAGGGAGCTATGGCTACACCTTC	CASSHGTGVGSYGYTF
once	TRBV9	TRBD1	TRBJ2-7	TGTGCCAGCAGCGTGACGACAGGGCGGTTGGGCGAGCAGTACTTC	CASSVTTGRLGEQYF
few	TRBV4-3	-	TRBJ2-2	TGCGCCAGCAGCCAAGGCCCGGTGGGTGGTGGGAACACCGGGGAGCTGTTTTTT	CASSQGPVGGGNTGELFF
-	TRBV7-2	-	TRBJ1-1	TGTGCCAGCAGCTTGGGGGTAAGGGCCTCAGGGGCTTTCTTT	CASSLGVRASGAFF
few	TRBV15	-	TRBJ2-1	TGTGCCACCGGCAAGGCGGGTTCTTGGGATGAGCAGTTCTTC	CATGKAGSWDEQFF
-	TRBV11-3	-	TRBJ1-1	TGTGCCAGCAGCCCCCGGTGGGGGGGCGATTTGAACACTGAAGCTTTCTTT	CASSPRWGGDLNTEAFF